The 13 T cell receptor beta chains given below trace back to one sample, sequenced in a study of neoadjuvant anti-PD-1 for oral cavity cancer. Profiled with immunoSEQ multiplex PCR; TCRdb holds only in-frame clones, not every one. The data show over 11,000 clones, roughly 68% seen once. The sequenced sample was PBMCs, obtained before nivolumab (anti-PD-1) treatment. The receptor source for this set is a person between 40 and 79 years old with oral cavity squamous cell carcinoma.

The rearrangement links TRBV27 to TRBJ2-7; TRBD2 aligns across 8 bases. The CDR3 spans 15 residues. Unmatched junction bases numbered 10, after V lost 2 bases and J lost 7 bases. Germline CDR1 reads MNHEY; CDR2 reads SMNVEV (reference sequence). The CDR3 coding sequence is TGTGCCAGCAGTTTAATTCGGGGGGGCCCCCTGGAGCAGTACTTC. This sequence encodes CASSLIRGGPLEQYF.

The CDR3 bases are TGTGCCAGCAGTTCTGGGGGACCCAATGAGCAGTTCTTC. It codes for CASSSGGPNEQFF. The chain recombines TRBV6-5 with TRBJ2-1; the D gene could be TRBD1 or TRBD2 (5 bases each). Trimming cost V 4 bases and J 6 bases, with 10 bases left between them. Germline-derived CDR1 and CDR2 are MNHEY and SVGAGI. The CDR3 is 13 amino acids.

The V and J genes are TRBV10-3 and TRBJ1-2; D remains unclear. The germline gives CDR1 ENHRY, CDR2 SYGVKD. Trimming pared 4 bases from V and 2 bases from J, leaving 11 bases between. This CDR3 comprises 14 residues. The CDR3 nucleotides are TGTGCCATCAGTGGAGGACTCTCGAACTATGGCTACACCTTC. It specifies CAISGGLSNYGYTF.

This clone was recorded only once. The genes are TRBV4-1 and TRBJ2-6; D ambiguous. Germline lookup yields CDR1 MGHRA and CDR2 YSYEKL. CDR3 length: 16 amino acids. V was trimmed by 4 bases and J by 4 bases, leaving 14 bases between them. The CDR3 DNA sequence: TGCGCCAGCAGCCCGGTGGGATTAGGAGGGGCCAACGTCCTGACTTTC. It is translated as CASSPVGLGGANVLTF.

This clone was counted between two and nine times. The rearrangement links TRBV30 to TRBJ1-2; 9 nucleotides line up with TRBD1. Germline lookup yields CDR1 GTSNPN and CDR2 SVGIG (reference sequence). The CDR3 has 14 amino acids. After removal of 3 bases from V and 4 bases from J, the junction contained 6 bases not matched to a gene. The CDR3: CAWRGQGISYGYTF. As DNA, the CDR3 is TGTGCCTGGAGGGGACAGGGAATTAGCTATGGCTACACCTTC.

V and J are TRBV27 and TRBJ1-2; the D is unclear. The CDR3 loop spans 13 amino acids. Trimming removed 5 bases from V and 7 bases from J, with 14 bases in between. Germline V gives CDR1 MNHEY, CDR2 SMNVEV (reference sequence). CDR3 loop: CASSRFGLGGYTF. In DNA, the CDR3 is TGTGCCAGCAGTAGATTCGGGTTGGGTGGCTACACCTTC.

In its sample, this clone was seen a few times. The chain employs TRBV27 and TRBJ2-5, with D perhaps TRBD1 (7 bases). CDR1 is MNHEY, CDR2 SMNVEV, per germline (reference sequence). The CDR3 has 15 residues. Trimming shortened V by 6 bases and J by 0 bases, and 14 bases separated the two germline ends. CDR3 DNA: TGTGCCAGCAGGCCAGGGGGGCCGTACCAAGAGACCCAGTACTTC. As protein: CASRPGGPYQETQYF.

The chain couples TRBV28 to TRBJ1-2; the D is unclear. This CDR3 has 12 residues. In germline, CDR1 is MDHEN, CDR2 SYDVKM. V was shortened by 2 bases and J by 5 bases, with 6 bases between the two germline ends. The DNA for the CDR3 is TGTGCCAGCAGTTTAATGAGGTATGGCTACACCTTC. Amino acids: CASSLMRYGYTF.

The chain recombines TRBV7-9 with TRBJ2-2; D is possibly TRBD1 or TRBD2 (5 bases each). The germline V gene has CDR1 SEHNR and CDR2 FQNEAQ (reference sequence). This CDR3 region has 15 residues. Trimming stripped 5 bases from V and 5 bases from J, with 15 bases between. As DNA, the CDR3 is TGTGCCAGCAGCCCCGGGACCTTTAGGACCGGGGAGCTGTTTTTT. Residues: CASSPGTFRTGELFF.

This chain uses TRBV5-4 with TRBJ2-4, with D perhaps assigned TRBD1 or TRBD2 (5 bases each). The CDR3 length is 15 residues. V was clipped by 1 base and J by 8 bases, with 16 bases between them. Germline loops: CDR1 SGHNT, CDR2 YYREEE (reference sequence). CDR3 sequence (DNA): TGTGCCAGCAGCTTGATGGGACCAACCAGTGACATTCAGTACTTC. It codes for CASSLMGPTSDIQYF.

This chain uses TRBV4-1 with TRBJ2-2; 9 bases are a match to TRBD1. CDR1 and CDR2 (germline): MGHRA, YSYEKL. The CDR3 runs to 17 residues. V was clipped by 3 bases and J by 6 bases; unmatched bases: 11. CDR3 loop: CASSQYRGRFTPGELFF. The CDR3 DNA sequence: TGCGCCAGCAGCCAGTACAGGGGGCGATTTACCCCCGGGGAGCTGTTTTTT.

The chain has TRBV6-1 and TRBJ1-1; D might be TRBD1 (6 bases). Germline V lookup: CDR1 MNHNS, CDR2 SASEGT. The CDR3 runs to 14 residues. Trimming took off 3 bases at V and 5 bases at J, with 13 bases between the two ends. The CDR3 spells CASSDWVGATEAFF. DNA for the CDR3: TGTGCCAGCAGTGATTGGGTGGGGGCGACTGAAGCTTTCTTT.

V is TRBV19 and J is TRBJ2-7; TRBD1 agrees at 9 bases. Germline V lookup: CDR1 LNHDA, CDR2 SQIVND (reference sequence). With V trimmed by 1 base and J by 1 base, 5 bases remained unmatched. CDR3 length equals 16 residues. As DNA, the CDR3 is TGTGCCAGTAGTATAGGGGGACAGGGAGGGTCCTACGAGCAGTACTTC. It yields the protein CASSIGGQGGSYEQYF.